Sequencing of this T cell receptor beta chain was carried out in a study of CD8+ T cells in alopecia areata listed by TCRdb under 2018. With respect to the entire study: Female C3H/HeJ recipients, about 6-11 weeks old, were grafted with skin from C3H/HeJ donors with spontaneous alopecia (roughly 6-13 months old). The study used high-throughput TCRbeta sequencing to examine T cell clonal expansion in alopecia areata, in both the C3H/HeJ mouse model and human patients. Scalp clonality was compared across normal scalp (n=4), patchy alopecia areata scalp (n=8), and alopecia totalis/universalis scalp (n=8). RNA came from the PAXgene miRNA kit for fixed scalp, the miRNeasy kit for PBMCs, and the RNeasy kit for mouse skin. In humans, TCRbeta sequencing was performed on scalp tissue and on sorted CD4+ and CD8+ peripheral blood T cells from healthy controls and from patients with patchy or totalis/universalis alopecia areata. TCRbeta CDR3 regions were amplified by immunoSEQ multiplex PCR using 35 Vbeta forward and 13 Jbeta reverse primers. What the authors observed across the whole study: Compared with normal scalp, lesional scalp, particularly in alopecia totalis/universalis, had higher clonality and more expanded CD8+ clones, which suggests antigenic drive. Scalp TCR repertoire analysis is complicated because resident alphabeta T cells in normal human skin are also sequenced, whereas mouse skin is dominated by gammadelta T cells. TCR sequences shared between patients were less clear than in mice, possibly partly because of HLA diversity in the patient population.

The receptor library was made with the immunoSEQ multiplex PCR assay. RNA was extracted from all samples and reverse transcribed into cDNA, which served as template for TCR sequencing. SuperScript III was used to make first-strand cDNA, primed with a 2:1 mix of oligo-dT and random hexamers. A synthetic immune receptor repertoire was used to measure amplification bias, and any remaining bias was corrected computationally. Libraries were sequenced on Illumina HiSeq using 60 bp reads that covered the CDR3 and were read from J toward V. For the original study's pipeline: After raw reads were preprocessed to remove errors, the CDR3 was defined following IMGT conventions as running from the conserved cysteine to phenylalanine. Clonality was calculated as 1 minus Shannon entropy normalized by log2 of the number of productive unique TCRs. Whether scalp clones were CD4 or CD8 was inferred by matching scalp TCRbeta sequences against CD4 and CD8 repertoires sorted from blood. Drawn from immuneACCESS, this table holds only the in-frame rearrangements with V and J called that TCRdb kept. Clones are partly lost; checked studies trace under half to an unresolved V gene and leave the rest unexplained. D and trimming come from the DNA, and the V and J calls and clone size come from that table. For this sample the table reports over 100,000 clones, with no clone seen just once. The ten largest clones add up to around a fifth of the sample.

This clone showed up just a few times. Which antigen it targets is not known. A mismatch at residue 13 separates the TCRdb protein from the translated DNA, so the protein presented here was translated from the DNA. Gene names and germline sequences here are all drawn from mouse data. The read gets to within 3 residues of the CDR3 end, and the germline J gene fills in the rest. The CDR3 covers 16 residues, taking in both the cysteine and the phenylalanine. Only the CDR3 bases that were read are kept: 39 of them, in frame from base 1. V is shortened by 0 bases, J by 6 bases, and the region joining them spans 12 bases. CDR1 and CDR2 are read off the germline V gene (reference sequence) as NSQYPW and LRSPGD.

The source of this sequence is a C3H/HeJ mouse with alopecia areata. This strain has the MHC haplotype H2-k. The sequencing input was lesional skin. The chain couples TRBV1 to TRBJ1-6; matching of 6 bases hints at TRBD1 as the D gene. TRBJ1-6 qualifies as an ORF whose function is uncertain. CDR3 DNA (partial): TGCACCTGCAGTGCAGATCAGACAGGCCTTAATTCGCCC. It encodes CTCSADQTGLNSP. The whole CDR3 region reads CTCSADQTGLNSPLYF.